This entry lists 17 T cell receptor beta chains sequenced from one sample in a study of blood T cell repertoires in COVID-19. Sequencing used immunoSEQ multiplex PCR; TCRdb keeps in-frame clones, though not all of them. Found here are about 110,000 clones, roughly 83% of them singletons; the top ten hold 15% to 20%. The sequenced material came from peripheral blood. Receptor source: an older woman with acute or convalescent COVID-19.

Comments on this clone: The same CDR3 is also encoded by other DNA sequences in this sample. The V gene is TRBV6-5, the J gene TRBJ1-2; D may be TRBD1 (6 bases). CDR1 MNHEY and CDR2 SVGAGI come from the germline V gene. Trimming took 6 bases from V and 2 from J, leaving 7 bases between them. This CDR3 is 12 amino acids long. The CDR3 here is CASRTGNYGYTF. CDR3 nucleotides: TGTGCCAGCAGGACAGGCAACTATGGCTACACCTTC.

CDR3 sequence reads: CASSSVAGQGDHNEQFF. The CDR3, as DNA: TGTGCCAGCAGTTCAGTTGCGGGACAGGGGGACCACAATGAGCAGTTCTTC. The chain carries TRBV28 and TRBJ2-1; 11 nucleotides align to TRBD1. CDR1 and CDR2 from the germline V gene are MDHEN and SYDVKM. The CDR3 extends over 17 amino acids. Unmatched junction bases numbered 10, after V lost 4 bases and J lost 5 bases.

The V call is TRBV12-3 or TRBV12-4, the J call TRBJ1-2; D is ambiguous. The CDR3 consists of 13 residues. The V gene lost 2 bases and the J gene lost 7 bases, with 11 bases spanning the gap. This chain's CDR3 is CASSLKLEAGYTF. The DNA of the CDR3 is TGTGCCAGCAGTTTAAAGTTAGAGGCTGGCTACACCTTC.

This CDR3 reads CASSYSGQGQPQHF. Written as DNA, the CDR3 is TGTGCCAGCAGTTACTCGGGGCAGGGGCAGCCCCAGCATTTT. The chain is built from TRBV6-2 or TRBV6-3 and TRBJ1-5; maybe TRBD1 (6 bases). Deletions cut 0 bases from V and 7 bases from J, with 10 bases between. CDR3 size: 14 residues. CDR1 and CDR2 (germline): MNHEY, SVGEGT.

The chain carries TRBV3-1 (or the pseudogene TRBV3-2) and TRBJ1-2; 7 nucleotides agree with TRBD1. Looked up from germline, CDR1 is LGHDT and CDR2 is YNNKEL (reference sequence). The CDR3 has 13 residues. Trimming cost V 4 bases and J 4 bases; bases outside gene matches: 3. The CDR3 DNA sequence: TGTGCCAGCAGCCCAGGGGGTCTCTATGGCTACACCTTC. Residues: CASSPGGLYGYTF.

This clone was seen a few times. The gene calls are TRBV30 and TRBJ1-1; 7 nucleotides agree with TRBD1. CDR1 GTSNPN and CDR2 SVGIG come from the germline V gene (reference sequence). J gave up 5 bases and V 4 bases, and 7 bases lay outside the gene matches. The CDR3 has 13 residues. The CDR3 nucleotides read TGTGCCTGGACAACAGGGGATGGGACTGAAGCTTTCTTT. It is translated as CAWTTGDGTEAFF.

The V call is TRBV27, the J call TRBJ1-1, with D tentatively TRBD1 (6 bases). Germline V lookup: CDR1 MNHEY, CDR2 SMNVEV (reference sequence). With 3 bases removed from V and 1 base from J, the gap between germline ends came to 12 bases. This CDR3 is 15 amino acids long. CDR3 in DNA: TGTGCCAGCAGTTTTGGGACATGGGGGAACACTGAAGCTTTCTTT. Translated, it gives CASSFGTWGNTEAFF.

The chain carries TRBV6-5 and TRBJ1-5, with D uncertain. Germline V gives CDR1 MNHEY, CDR2 SVGAGI. There are 15 residues in the CDR3. V lost 0 bases to trimming and J lost 3 bases, with 9 bases between them. The DNA of the CDR3 is TGTGCCAGCAGTTACTCGAATCAGGACAATCAGCCCCAGCATTTT. Protein sequence: CASSYSNQDNQPQHF.

The chain uses TRBV9 and TRBJ2-2; 7 nucleotides agree with TRBD2. CDR3 size: 17 residues. Germline loops: CDR1 SGDLS, CDR2 YYNGEE. Unmatched junction bases numbered 9, after V lost 0 bases and J lost 4 bases. CDR3 DNA sequence: TGTGCCAGCAGCGTAGATTATGCTAGCGGTTCCACCGGGGAGCTGTTTTTT. Encoded protein: CASSVDYASGSTGELFF.

V gene TRBV7-2 combines with J gene TRBJ2-5; 9 bases map to TRBD1. CDR1 and CDR2 (germline): SGHTA, FQGNSA. CDR3 length: 18 residues. V shed 6 bases and J 5 bases; nucleotides not matched to a gene: 19. This CDR3 reads CASRPQAIPGQGFETQYF. In DNA, the CDR3 is TGTGCCAGCAGACCCCAAGCGATTCCGGGACAGGGTTTTGAGACCCAGTACTTC.

The rearrangement links TRBV19 to TRBJ2-1; D remains ambiguous. CDR1 is LNHDA, CDR2 SQIVND, per germline (reference sequence). The CDR3 length is 16 residues. Trimming pared 5 bases from V and 4 bases from J, leaving 18 bases between. The CDR3 bases are TGTGCCAGTAGTGTTTTCCTGAGCGCGGTGTACAATGAGCAGTTCTTC. Residues: CASSVFLSAVYNEQFF.

This clone came up once. The CDR3 region is CASTGGGNNQPQHF. CDR3 nucleotides: TGTGCCAGCACTGGGGGGGGAAACAATCAGCCCCAGCATTTT. The chain combines TRBV28 with TRBJ1-5; tentatively, D is TRBD1 (5 bases). V was cut by 7 bases and J by 3 bases, with 13 bases left in between. The V gene's germline CDR1 is MDHEN and CDR2 SYDVKM. The CDR3 runs 14 residues.

The chain has TRBV4-1 and TRBJ2-1, with a weak D call TRBD1 (6 bases). The CDR3 totals 11 residues. V gave up 10 bases and J gave up 10 bases, with 14 bases separating them. Per germline, CDR1 MGHRA and CDR2 YSYEKL. DNA of the CDR3: TGCGCCACGTCAGGGGCATGGGAGCAGTTCTTC. It translates to CATSGAWEQFF.

The chain has TRBV7-9 and TRBJ2-1; possible D gene TRBD2, 6 bases. CDR3 length: 13 amino acids. Trimming stripped 4 bases from V and 5 bases from J, with 9 bases between. Germline CDR1 is SEHNR and CDR2 is FQNEAQ (reference sequence). The CDR3 loop is CASSWDSNNEQFF. CDR3 DNA sequence: TGTGCCAGCAGCTGGGACTCAAACAATGAGCAGTTCTTC.

The rearrangement joins TRBV5-1 to TRBJ2-5, with D tentatively TRBD2 (6 bases). The CDR3 covers 12 residues. V was trimmed by 4 bases and J by 5 bases, leaving 9 bases between them. CDR1 SGHRS and CDR2 YFSETQ come from the germline V gene. The CDR3 coding sequence is TGCGCCAGCAGCGGTGCGGGGGAGACCCAGTACTTC. Protein sequence: CASSGAGETQYF.

V is TRBV19 and J is TRBJ1-4; TRBD1 aligns across 7 bases. The germline gives CDR1 LNHDA, CDR2 SQIVND (reference sequence). There are 14 residues in the CDR3. Trimming cost V 5 bases and J 6 bases; bases outside gene matches: 6. The CDR3 nucleotides read TGTGCCAGTAGTCGCCGGGACAGCGATGAAAAACTGTTTTTT. Translated, it gives CASSRRDSDEKLFF.

A note on this clone: The sample contains more than one DNA sequence encoding this CDR3. The V and J genes are TRBV3-1 (or the pseudogene TRBV3-2) and TRBJ1-2, with D hard to call. This CDR3 region has 12 residues. V was shortened by 1 base and J by 7 bases, with 7 bases between the two germline ends. Germline loops: CDR1 LGHDT, CDR2 YNNKEL (reference sequence). CDR3 protein: CASSQGAAGYTF. The CDR3 DNA sequence: TGTGCCAGCAGCCAAGGGGCAGCTGGCTACACCTTC.